Below are 6 T cell receptor beta chains sequenced from a single sample in a study of vaccination effects on CD4 cells after COVID-19. Their antigens are not known. Assay used: immunoSEQ multiplex PCR; TCRdb lists only in-frame clones, some missing. The repertoire holds tens of thousands of clones, with roughly four fifths as singletons. Antigen-specific CD4+ T cells were expanded with viral peptide pools in the ViraFEST assay before sequencing. The culture ran for roughly ten days before CD4+ T cells were isolated. People in the vaccine group had not been infected with SARS-CoV-2 before, and their nucleocapsid antibodies were negative. Sequencing was performed on CD4+ T cells from PBMCs cultured with HCoV-NL63 spike peptides, taken before COVID-19 vaccination. The receptors were gathered from a human donor who received a COVID-19 vaccine.

This clone was counted once. The chain uses TRBV5-1 and TRBJ2-5, with D tentatively TRBD1 (6 bases). The germline CDR1 and CDR2 sequences are SGHRS and YFSETQ. Trimming took off 2 bases at V and 1 base at J, with 9 bases between the two ends. The CDR3 runs 14 residues. DNA for the CDR3: TGCGCCAGCAGCTTCGGGACAACCCAAGAGACCCAGTACTTC. Translating gives CASSFGTTQETQYF.

The chain has TRBV7-2 and TRBJ2-6, with TRBD2 as a possible D gene (6 bases). CDR1 is SGHTA, CDR2 FQGNSA, per germline. The CDR3 loop spans 19 amino acids. The germline V and J ends were trimmed by 2 bases and 0 bases, with 17 bases remaining between them. DNA of the CDR3: TGTGCCAGCAGCTTAATCCCGGCGGGGAACCCCTCTGGGGCCAACGTCCTGACTTTC. Its protein is CASSLIPAGNPSGANVLTF.

This clone has only a few counts. This chain joins TRBV5-1 and TRBJ2-3; D gene uncertain. The CDR3 loop spans 14 amino acids. Per germline, CDR1 SGHRS and CDR2 YFSETQ. The V end was cut by 6 bases, the J end by 1 base, with 12 bases between. The CDR3 here is CASKVQFGTDTQYF. CDR3 nucleotides: TGCGCCAGCAAGGTCCAGTTTGGCACAGATACGCAGTATTTT.

This clone appeared a few times. The chain combines TRBV2 with TRBJ1-3; D unclear. Per the germline V gene, CDR1 is SNHLY and CDR2 is FYNNEI. The V gene lost 6 bases and the J gene lost 4 bases, with 7 bases spanning the gap. This CDR3 contains 12 residues. The CDR3 is CASRAGGNTIYF. The CDR3 DNA reads TGTGCCAGCAGGGCGGGCGGAAACACCATATATTTT.

The chain has TRBV7-9 and TRBJ2-5, with a possible D match to TRBD1 (5 bases). The CDR3 is 14 residues long. CDR1 is SEHNR, CDR2 FQNEAQ, per germline (reference sequence). V was clipped by 2 bases and J by 4 bases, with 11 bases between them. This chain's CDR3 is CASSLNPQGETQYF. The CDR3 DNA is TGTGCCAGCAGCTTAAATCCGCAGGGAGAGACCCAGTACTTC.

This chain joins TRBV28 and TRBJ1-4, with TRBD1 matching over 9 bases. Germline V gene sequence: CDR1 MDHEN, CDR2 SYDVKM. The J segment lost 3 bases and the V segment lost 5 bases, leaving 7 bases of the junction unmatched. The CDR3 is 16 amino acids. The CDR3: CASSTGQGPANEKLFF. The CDR3 DNA follows: TGTGCCAGCAGTACCGGACAGGGGCCCGCTAATGAAAAACTGTTTTTT.